A single sample is the source of the 22 T cell receptor beta chains below, sequenced in a study of cytomegalovirus exposure and HLA in healthy donors. PCR involved 60 Vbeta and 13 Jbeta primers. TCRdb's table, derived via immunoSEQ multiplex PCR, lists solely in-frame clones and lacks some. The sample consists of around 64,000 clones, 78% of them appearing once. The material sequenced was PBMCs. The receptor set was obtained from a man between 18 and 29 years old in good health and CMV-seropositive.

This chain links TRBV30 with TRBJ1-2; D is perhaps TRBD1 (6 bases). Germline V gene lookup returns CDR1 GTSNPN and CDR2 SVGIG (reference sequence). The germline V and J ends were trimmed by 3 bases and 9 bases, with 14 bases remaining between them. The CDR3 is 12 residues long. The CDR3, as DNA: TGTGCCTGGAGCATAGGGGGGGTGAGCTACACCTTC. Translation: CAWSIGGVSYTF.

In DNA, the CDR3 is TGTGCCAGCAGTTCCACCAGGGGAAGGGAGACCCAGTACTTC. Translation: CASSSTRGRETQYF. The gene calls are TRBV25-1 and TRBJ2-5; possible D gene TRBD1, 6 bases. Deletions cut 5 bases from V and 5 bases from J, with 15 bases between. The CDR3 covers 14 residues. Germline V CDR1 and CDR2: MGHDK, SYGVNS.

The rearrangement uses TRBV30 and TRBJ2-7; D uncertain. The CDR3 is made up of 14 amino acids. The V gene's germline CDR1 is GTSNPN and CDR2 SVGIG (reference sequence). V was trimmed by 2 bases and J by 1 base, leaving 12 bases between them. The chain's CDR3 is CAWSSLSGSYEQYF. The CDR3 bases are TGTGCCTGGAGTTCACTAAGTGGTTCCTACGAGCAGTACTTC.

This sequence joins TRBV9 and TRBJ2-5; the match to TRBD2 covers 8 bases. The CDR3 extends over 15 amino acids. The V gene's germline CDR1 is SGDLS and CDR2 YYNGEE. V lost 0 bases and J lost 3; bases outside the gene matches: 4. The CDR3 bases are TGTGCCAGCAGCGTAGCGGGGGGGCCTGAAGAGACCCAGTACTTC. Amino acids: CASSVAGGPEETQYF.

This clone was counted only a few times. The V gene is TRBV30, the J gene TRBJ1-2; possibly TRBD1 for D (6 bases). V was pared by 1 base and J by 5 bases, with 11 bases between. The CDR3 consists of 13 residues. The germline V gene encodes CDR1 GTSNPN and CDR2 SVGIG (reference sequence). CDR3 region: CAWSAMTGYGYTF. In DNA, the CDR3 is TGTGCCTGGAGTGCAATGACAGGATATGGCTACACCTTC. The full variable domain, rest sourced from reference TRBV30 and TRBJ1-2, is SQTIHQWPATLVQPVGSPLSLECTVEGTSNPNLYWYRQAAGRGLQLLFYSVGIGQISSEVPQNLSASRPQDRQFILSSKKLLLSDSGFYLCAWSAMTGYGYTFGSGTRLTVV.

CDR3 coding DNA: TGTGCCAGCAGTTCCACGGGGGACACCATATATTTT. Its protein product is CASSSTGDTIYF. The V call is TRBV6-5, the J call TRBJ1-3, with a weak D call TRBD1 (5 bases). Looked up from germline, CDR1 is MNHEY and CDR2 is SVGAGI. V lost 4 bases and J lost 8, with 9 bases in between. CDR3 length equals 12 residues.

This sequence joins TRBV10-2 and TRBJ1-2, with TRBD1 matching 9 bases. Germline V lookup: CDR1 WSHSY, CDR2 SAAADI. Unmatched junction bases numbered 9, after V lost 6 bases and J lost 4 bases. The CDR3 is made up of 15 amino acids. CDR3 sequence reads: CASSPTQGAGYGYTF. As DNA, the CDR3 is TGCGCCAGCAGCCCAACACAGGGGGCTGGCTATGGCTACACCTTC.

This clone was detected a few times. The rearrangement uses TRBV6-5 and TRBJ1-2; the match to TRBD1 covers 10 bases. The V gene end was trimmed by 4 bases and the J gene end by 12 bases; junction bases not matched to a gene: 5. Germline-derived CDR1 and CDR2 are MNHEY and SVGAGI. This CDR3 is built from 12 residues. CDR3 sequence: CASSFLGQGNTF. The CDR3 region has the DNA TGTGCCAGCAGTTTCCTGGGACAGGGGAACACCTTC.

The chain carries TRBV5-6 and TRBJ2-3; 11 bases agree with TRBD2. Trimming cost V 2 bases and J 12 bases; bases outside gene matches: 8. Germline-derived CDR1 and CDR2 are SGHDT and YYEEEE. The CDR3 runs 14 residues. CDR3 in amino acids: CASSFSTSGERQYF. The DNA for the CDR3 is TGTGCCAGCAGCTTTTCGACTAGCGGGGAGAGACAGTATTTT.

The chain recombines TRBV2 with TRBJ1-1; 9 bases agree with TRBD1. The germline V gene has CDR1 SNHLY and CDR2 FYNNEI. This CDR3 is built from 12 residues. The J segment lost 6 bases and the V segment lost 8 bases, leaving 4 bases of the junction unmatched. The DNA of the CDR3 is TGTGCCAGCGGGACAGGGTTCGCTGAAGCTTTCTTT. This codes for CASGTGFAEAFF.

Written as DNA, the CDR3 is TGTGCCAGCTCACCACAGCAGGGGCAAAGCTATGGCTACACCTTC. Translation gives CASSPQQGQSYGYTF. The V call is TRBV18, the J call TRBJ1-2; D might be TRBD1 (6 bases). The CDR3 runs 15 residues. Trimming cost V 1 base and J 4 bases, with 13 bases left between them. The germline gives CDR1 KGHSH, CDR2 LQKENI.

This rearrangement joins TRBV5-4 to TRBJ2-1; 11 positions match TRBD2. The CDR3 runs to 16 residues. The germline V gene encodes CDR1 SGHNT and CDR2 YYREEE (reference sequence). The junction had 6 bases not matched to a gene; V was cut back by 4 bases and J by 3 bases. CDR3 residues: CASSRATSGGYNEQFF. CDR3 nucleotides: TGTGCCAGCAGCCGCGCTACTAGCGGGGGCTACAATGAGCAGTTCTTC.

The V call is TRBV5-1, the J call TRBJ2-3; 7 bases line up with TRBD2. The CDR3 sequence is 16 residues long. V was clipped by 4 bases and J by 2 bases; unmatched bases: 10. CDR1 SGHRS and CDR2 YFSETQ come from the germline V gene. In DNA form, the CDR3 reads TGCGCCAGCAGCCCCGTGACTAGCTACGACACAGATACGCAGTATTTT. Translated, it gives CASSPVTSYDTDTQYF.

The chain is built from TRBV5-1 and TRBJ2-2; 7 positions match TRBD2. The CDR3 runs to 16 residues. J lost 0 bases, V lost 3 bases, and 5 bases had no gene match. CDR1 is SGHRS and CDR2 is YFSETQ in the germline V gene. For the CDR3, the DNA is TGCGCCAGCAGCTCGGGGAGGGCCGCGAACACCGGGGAGCTGTTTTTT. Translating gives CASSSGRAANTGELFF.

This chain joins TRBV4-1 and TRBJ2-2, with TRBD2 matching 10 bases. Germline V CDR1 and CDR2: MGHRA, YSYEKL. Losses at the gene ends were 0 bases for V and 1 base for J; bases not matched to a gene: 8. The CDR3 is 19 amino acids. Here the CDR3 DNA reads TGCGCCAGCAGCCAAGATAGGATAGCGGGGGGCCTGAACACCGGGGAGCTGTTTTTT. Translating it yields CASSQDRIAGGLNTGELFF.

J is TRBJ1-2 and V is TRBV30; the match to TRBD1 covers 9 bases. J was trimmed by 0 bases and V by 5 bases; bases with no gene match: 13. CDR3 length: 17 residues. The germline gives CDR1 GTSNPN, CDR2 SVGIG (reference sequence). The CDR3 sequence is CAWQSPGQGSANYGYTF. DNA of the CDR3: TGTGCCTGGCAAAGCCCGGGACAGGGATCAGCTAACTATGGCTACACCTTC. Variable domain in full (rest from reference TRBV30 and TRBJ1-2): SQTIHQWPATLVQPVGSPLSLECTVEGTSNPNLYWYRQAAGRGLQLLFYSVGIGQISSEVPQNLSASRPQDRQFILSSKKLLLSDSGFYLCAWQSPGQGSANYGYTFGSGTRLTVV.

CDR3: CASSPQGTQNTEAFF. CDR3 nucleotide sequence: TGTGCCAGCAGCCCCCAGGGGACCCAGAACACTGAAGCTTTCTTT. This chain uses TRBV7-2 with TRBJ1-1; D possibly corresponds to TRBD1 (6 bases). The CDR3 sequence is 15 residues long. Germline CDR1 SGHTA, CDR2 FQGNSA. Trimming removed 5 bases from V and 1 base from J, with 14 bases in between.

This clone came up once. V usage is TRBV5-1 and J usage is TRBJ2-3; D perhaps matches TRBD1 (6 bases). Trimming pared 4 bases from V and 0 bases from J, leaving 15 bases between. This CDR3 comprises 16 residues. Germline CDR1 is SGHRS and CDR2 is YFSETQ. The CDR3 reads CASSPGQQVSTDTQYF. CDR3 sequence (DNA): TGCGCCAGCAGCCCCGGACAGCAAGTTAGCACAGATACGCAGTATTTT.

This chain joins TRBV5-5 and TRBJ1-4; 7 nucleotides line up with TRBD1. The V segment lost 4 bases and the J segment 4 bases; nucleotides outside the gene matches: 4. This CDR3 has 14 residues. From germline, CDR1 is SGHKS and CDR2 YYEKEE (reference sequence). The CDR3 sequence: CASSRQGLNEKLFF. The CDR3, as DNA: TGTGCCAGCAGCCGACAGGGACTTAATGAAAAACTGTTTTTT.

V usage is TRBV5-1 and J usage is TRBJ1-2; 7 nucleotides line up with TRBD1. After removal of 4 bases from V and 8 bases from J, the junction contained 17 bases not matched to a gene. The CDR3 extends over 16 amino acids. The germline V gene has CDR1 SGHRS and CDR2 YFSETQ. The CDR3 bases are TGCGCCAGCAGCACGATTCCGGGGACAGAAGGGGACGGCTACACCTTC. Translation: CASSTIPGTEGDGYTF.

The rearrangement joins TRBV28 to TRBJ2-3, with 7 bases fitting TRBD2. Germline CDR1 is MDHEN and CDR2 is SYDVKM. V shed 8 bases, J shed 1 base, and the junction held 3 bases outside the gene matches. The CDR3 has 13 amino acids. The CDR3 coding sequence is TGTGCCAGCGTTCGGGGGGGCACAGATACGCAGTATTTT. The encoded protein is CASVRGGTDTQYF.

This clone was picked up one time. This chain links TRBV7-2 with TRBJ1-5; D remains ambiguous. The V end was cut by 1 base, the J end by 6 bases, with 10 bases between. CDR1 is SGHTA and CDR2 is FQGNSA in the germline V gene. The CDR3 has 14 amino acids. This CDR3 is CASSLGGIGQPQHF. The CDR3 nucleotides are TGTGCCAGCAGCTTAGGAGGGATCGGTCAGCCCCAGCATTTT.